The present TCR beta chain was sequenced within a study of CD8 T cells in Susac syndrome. The CDR3 runs 15 residues. The germline V gene has CDR1 SGHVS and CDR2 FNYEAQ. Trimming removed 2 bases from V and 9 bases from J, with 14 bases in between. After extraction with the RNeasy kit, roughly 0.45 to 1 ug of the RNA was reverse transcribed using random hexamers. TCRdb independently ran MiXCR on the immunoSEQ multiplex PCR reads; one entry per CDR3 protein. In the table there are roughly 52,000 distinct CDR3 sequences, 95% of which are singletons. The rearrangement links TRBV7-6 to TRBJ1-6, with a tentative D call TRBD1 (5 bases). The sample was CD8+ T cells from PBMCs. This clonotype was obtained from a human donor with Susac syndrome. Here the CDR3 reads CASSLSEAGGSPLHF. Here the CDR3 DNA reads TGTGCCAGCAGCTTATCCGAGGCTGGGGGTTCACCCCTCCACTTT.